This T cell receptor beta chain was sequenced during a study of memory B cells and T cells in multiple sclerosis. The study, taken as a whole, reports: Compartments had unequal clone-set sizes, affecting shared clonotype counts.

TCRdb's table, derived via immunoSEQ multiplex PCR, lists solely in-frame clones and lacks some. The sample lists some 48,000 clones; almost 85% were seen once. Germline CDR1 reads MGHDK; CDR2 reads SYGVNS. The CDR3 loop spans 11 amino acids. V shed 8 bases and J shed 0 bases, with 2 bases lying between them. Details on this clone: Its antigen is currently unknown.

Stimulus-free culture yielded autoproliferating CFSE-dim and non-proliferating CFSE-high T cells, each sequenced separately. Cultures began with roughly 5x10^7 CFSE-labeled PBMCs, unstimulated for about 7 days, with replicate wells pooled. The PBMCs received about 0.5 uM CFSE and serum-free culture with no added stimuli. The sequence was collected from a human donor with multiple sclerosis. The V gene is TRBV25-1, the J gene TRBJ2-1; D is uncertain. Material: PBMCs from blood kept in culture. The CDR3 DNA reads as TGTGCCAGCCTCTCCTACAATGAGCAGTTCTTC. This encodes CASLSYNEQFF. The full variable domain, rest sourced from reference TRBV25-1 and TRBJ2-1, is EADIYQTPRYLVIGTGKKITLECSQTMGHDKMYWYQQDPGMELHLIHYSYGVNSTEKGDLSSESTVSRIRTEHFPLTLESARPSHTSQYLCASLSYNEQFFGPGTRLTVL.